This TCR beta chain is drawn from a study of T-cell memory formation after mild COVID-19. Study information: TCR clusters mostly belonged to single donors.

Per the germline V gene, CDR1 is MNHEY and CDR2 is SMNVEV (reference sequence). Trimming took 8 bases from V and 10 from J, leaving 18 bases between them. This CDR3 contains 13 residues. Points from the study as a whole: Mainly CM and EM harbored the contracting CD4+ clones; mainly EMRA harbored the CD8+ ones.

Constant-segment primers served in 5'RACE that generated TCR alpha and TCR beta cDNA libraries bearing sample barcodes and UMIs. Using its own MiXCR run on the 5' RACE reads, TCRdb lists one record per CDR3 protein. The sample contains 250,000 or so distinct CDR3 sequences, approximately 18% of which appear only once. In regard to this clonotype: The antigen is not known.

This receptor was taken from a man aged 18 to 29 who had mild COVID-19 (a few samples of this study predate the infection). Cell type and time point are not known. What was sequenced was PBMCs or a T cell subset sorted from them (not recorded which). The chain joins TRBV27 to TRBJ2-1; tentatively, D is TRBD1 or TRBD2 (5 bases each). The CDR3 reads CASVPASGTEQFF. In nucleotides, the CDR3 is TGTGCCAGCGTACCCGCCTCAGGGACGGAGCAGTTCTTC.